This T cell receptor (beta chain) was profiled in a study of CD8 T cells in Susac syndrome (dated by TCRdb to between 2017 and 2020). Describing the broader study: Whether CD8+ T cell activation and differentiation in Susac syndrome was antigen driven was tested using repertoire sequencing.

The full study reports these points: The number of individuals in the TCR sequencing and HLA analysis was recognized as being relatively small.

Peripheral blood CD8+ and CD4+ T cells from healthy donors, Susac syndrome patients and multiple sclerosis patients were profiled using high-throughput TCR beta sequencing. Multiple sclerosis controls were treatment-naive patients with stable or active relapsing-remitting disease fulfilling revised McDonald criteria. Bulk CD8+ and CD4+ T cells were purified magnetically by negative isolation, whereas CD8+ TEMRA cells were enriched by FACS. Blood was drawn into EDTA tubes, processed within 24 hours, and PBMCs were isolated by density gradient centrifugation. PBMCs intended for TCR sequencing were frozen in liquid nitrogen and were later thawed in a 37 degrees C water bath. Purity of sorted or isolated CD4+, CD8+ and CD8+ TEMRA cells was at least 90%. Via the germline V gene, CDR1 is SGHDN and CDR2 FVKESK. The CDR3 spans 11 residues, from the cysteine through the phenylalanine. Kept here is only the CDR3 DNA, which spans 33 bases and is read in frame from base 1. For this chain, trimming is 9 bases at the V end and 2 bases at the J end, and the number of junction bases without a gene match is 0.

About this clonotype itself: What antigen it recognizes has not been identified. Nothing much larger sits one base from this clone, and base qualities are not available.

RNA was extracted using the RNeasy kit, and roughly 0.5 to 1 ug of the RNA was reverse transcribed with random hexamers. The immunoSEQ multiplex PCR assay, which covers 54 Vbeta and 13 Jbeta segments, was used to amplify TCR beta CDR3 regions. PCR amplification bias was corrected using a synthetic template baseline for primer optimization and computational correction. Under the source paper's analysis protocol: Reads were annotated to V, D and J genes according to IMGT and were analyzed with immunoSEQ Analyzer, with only productive sequences retained. Clonality was computed as one minus Shannon entropy normalized by log2 of the number of productive unique sequences. Public and private clones were assessed among the 100 most prevalent clones of each patient and control. Susac-specific clones were defined as absent from healthy and MS cohorts, about 1,100 published viral clones and other ImmuneACCESS disease sequences. TCRdb itself trimmed the public reads at Q25 with fastp, ran MiXCR and retained productive beta chains. Here each entry gathers all rows of one CDR3 protein and keeps the most common genes and DNA. TCRdb's processing, not the study's, gives the V and J calls here. Recorded for this sample are more than 200,000 distinct CDR3 sequences; around 93% of them occurred a single time. The top ten constitute 0.065% to 0.075% of the sample.

The rearranged segments are TRBV14 and TRBJ1-2; 7 junctional bases match TRBD1. Sequencing input: CD4+ T cells from PBMCs. This TCR derives from a human donor with multiple sclerosis. CDR3 loop: CARQGNYGYTF. The DNA is as follows: TGTGCCAGACAGGGGAACTATGGCTACACCTTC.